One sample yielded the 8 T cell receptor beta chains listed below, sequenced in a study of T cells in Graves' hyperthyroidism and ophthalmopathy. Amplification yielded TCR beta CDR3 regions, with RNA transcripts as the source. Researchers ran a first-round RT-PCR on the TCR CDR3 using the HTBI primer set. TCRdb processed the multiplex PCR reads anew with MiXCR; each CDR3 protein has one entry. Here the sample spans 350,000 or so distinct CDR3 sequences, around a sixth being singletons. The sequenced sample was blood. The receptors were gathered from a woman aged 35 to 49 with Graves' ophthalmopathy.

In this sample, this clonotype turned up a few times. The J gene is TRBJ1-5, the V gene TRBV6-5, with D possibly TRBD1 on 6 matching bases. The V end lost 6 bases, the J end lost 4 bases, and 13 bases lay between the germline ends. Germline V gene data show CDR1 as MNHEY and CDR2 as SVGAGI. CDR3 length: 14 amino acids. CDR3 sequence: CASSYGTKNQPQHF. The DNA for the CDR3 is TGTGCCAGCAGCTACGGGACAAAAAATCAGCCCCAGCATTTT.

This clonotype was detected many times. V is TRBV12-3 or TRBV12-4 and J is TRBJ1-1; D is perhaps TRBD1 (5 bases). The CDR3 contains 14 residues. V was clipped by 3 bases and J by 9 bases, with 17 bases between them. The CDR3 loop reads CASSFSQVRGQAFF. The CDR3 region has the DNA TGTGCCAGCAGTTTTTCTCAGGTCCGGGGCCAAGCTTTCTTT.

This clonotype was seen many times. The V call is TRBV5-1, the J call TRBJ2-2; D may be TRBD2 (6 bases). CDR1 SGHRS and CDR2 YFSETQ come from the germline V gene. CDR3 length: 14 amino acids. V shed 1 base and J shed 7 bases, with 11 bases lying between them. CDR3 DNA: TGCGCCAGCAGCTTGACATCCGGGAGCGGGGAGCTGTTTTTT. Translation: CASSLTSGSGELFF. Based on the CDR3 plus reference TRBV5-1 and TRBJ2-2, the full variable domain is KAGVTQTPRYLIKTRGQQVTLSCSPISGHRSVSWYQQTPGQGLQFLFEYFSETQRNKGNFPGRFSGRQFSNSRSEMNVSTLELGDSALYLCASSLTSGSGELFFGEGSRLTVL.

This clonotype was observed many times. The CDR3 region is CASSFTRGRNNSPLHF. CDR3 nucleotides: TGTGCCAGCAGCTTCACCCGGGGGCGAAATAATTCACCCCTCCACTTT. The chain joins TRBV11-3 to TRBJ1-6; the D gene is possibly TRBD1 (6 bases). Trimming removed 3 bases from V and 5 bases from J, with 14 bases in between. The CDR3 spans 16 residues. The germline V gene has CDR1 SGHNT and CDR2 YENEEA.

The V gene is TRBV30, the J gene TRBJ1-5, with unresolved D. The V end lost 0 bases, the J end lost 6 bases, and 12 bases lay between the germline ends. Germline V CDR1 and CDR2: GTSNPN, SVGIG (reference sequence). There are 14 residues in the CDR3. The CDR3, as DNA: TGTGCCTGGAGTGTGCGCGGGGTAAGTCAGCCCCAGCATTTT. Translating gives CAWSVRGVSQPQHF.

This clonotype was seen many times. The chain recombines TRBV5-5 with TRBJ1-1, with D tentatively TRBD1 (5 bases). V was trimmed by 3 bases and J by 0 bases, leaving 9 bases between them. Germline lookup yields CDR1 SGHKS and CDR2 YYEKEE (reference sequence). CDR3 length: 14 amino acids. The CDR3 DNA reads TGTGCCAGCAGCTCCAGACAGATGAACACTGAAGCTTTCTTT. Residues: CASSSRQMNTEAFF.

This clonotype was picked up many times. This chain uses TRBV19 with TRBJ1-5; D gene unclear. The CDR3 extends over 15 amino acids. Germline values: CDR1 LNHDA, CDR2 SQIVND (reference sequence). The V end lost 9 bases, the J end lost 0 bases, and 15 bases lay between the germline ends. In DNA form, the CDR3 reads TGTGCCAGCCGAACTGTAGTAAATAGCAATCAGCCCCAGCATTTT. This gives the protein CASRTVVNSNQPQHF.

This clonotype was recorded many times. The rearrangement uses TRBV9 and TRBJ1-3; the D is unclear. The germline V and J ends were trimmed by 3 bases and 4 bases, with 11 bases remaining between them. The CDR3 runs to 14 residues. In germline, CDR1 is SGDLS, CDR2 YYNGEE. The CDR3 sequence is CASSALGSGNTIYF. CDR3 nucleotide sequence: TGTGCCAGCAGCGCGTTGGGCTCCGGAAACACCATATATTTT.